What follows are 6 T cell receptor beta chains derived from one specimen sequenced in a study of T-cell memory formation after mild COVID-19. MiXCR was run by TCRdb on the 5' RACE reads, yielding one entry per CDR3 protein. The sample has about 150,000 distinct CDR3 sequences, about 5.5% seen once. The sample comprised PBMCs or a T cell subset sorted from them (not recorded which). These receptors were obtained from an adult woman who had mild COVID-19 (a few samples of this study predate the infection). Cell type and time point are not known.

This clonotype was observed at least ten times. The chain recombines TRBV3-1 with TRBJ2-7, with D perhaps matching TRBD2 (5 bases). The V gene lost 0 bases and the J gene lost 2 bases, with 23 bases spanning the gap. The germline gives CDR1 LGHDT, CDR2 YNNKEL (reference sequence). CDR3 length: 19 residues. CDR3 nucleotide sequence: TGTGCCAGCAGCCAAGATCGCCCCATGGGGAGCCCTCCCCCCTACGAGCAGTACTTC. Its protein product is CASSQDRPMGSPPPYEQYF.

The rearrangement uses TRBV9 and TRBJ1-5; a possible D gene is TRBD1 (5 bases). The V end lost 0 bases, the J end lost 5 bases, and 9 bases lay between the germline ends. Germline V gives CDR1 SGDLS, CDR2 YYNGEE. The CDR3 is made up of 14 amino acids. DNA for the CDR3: TGTGCCAGCAGCGTAGATGGGGGACATCAGCCCCAGCATTTT. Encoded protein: CASSVDGGHQPQHF.

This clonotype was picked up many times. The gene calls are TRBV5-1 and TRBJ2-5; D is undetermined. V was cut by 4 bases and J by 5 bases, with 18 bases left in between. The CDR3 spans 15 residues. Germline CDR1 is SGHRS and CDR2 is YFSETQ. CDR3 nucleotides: TGCGCCAGCAGCACGTCCCCCGGACCGCTTGAGACCCAGTACTTC. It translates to CASSTSPGPLETQYF.

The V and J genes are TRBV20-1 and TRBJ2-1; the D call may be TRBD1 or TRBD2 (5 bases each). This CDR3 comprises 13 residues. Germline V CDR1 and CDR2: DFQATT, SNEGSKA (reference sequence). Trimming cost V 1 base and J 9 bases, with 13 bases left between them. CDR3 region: CSARGTRDGEQFF. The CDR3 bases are TGCAGTGCTAGAGGCACCCGGGACGGTGAGCAGTTCTTC.

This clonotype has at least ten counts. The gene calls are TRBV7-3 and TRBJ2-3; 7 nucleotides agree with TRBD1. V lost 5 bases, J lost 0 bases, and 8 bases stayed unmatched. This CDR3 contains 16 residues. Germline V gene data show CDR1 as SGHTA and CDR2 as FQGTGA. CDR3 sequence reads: CASSPRGQRSTDTQYF. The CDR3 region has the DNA TGTGCCAGCAGCCCCCGGGGACAGAGAAGCACAGATACGCAGTATTTT.

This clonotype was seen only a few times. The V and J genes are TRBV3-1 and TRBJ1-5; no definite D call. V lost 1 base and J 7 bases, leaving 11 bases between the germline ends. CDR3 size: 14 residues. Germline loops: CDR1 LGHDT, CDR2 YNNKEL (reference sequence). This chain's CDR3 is CASSQGPNGQPQHF. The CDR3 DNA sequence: TGTGCCAGCAGCCAAGGACCTAATGGACAGCCCCAGCATTTT.